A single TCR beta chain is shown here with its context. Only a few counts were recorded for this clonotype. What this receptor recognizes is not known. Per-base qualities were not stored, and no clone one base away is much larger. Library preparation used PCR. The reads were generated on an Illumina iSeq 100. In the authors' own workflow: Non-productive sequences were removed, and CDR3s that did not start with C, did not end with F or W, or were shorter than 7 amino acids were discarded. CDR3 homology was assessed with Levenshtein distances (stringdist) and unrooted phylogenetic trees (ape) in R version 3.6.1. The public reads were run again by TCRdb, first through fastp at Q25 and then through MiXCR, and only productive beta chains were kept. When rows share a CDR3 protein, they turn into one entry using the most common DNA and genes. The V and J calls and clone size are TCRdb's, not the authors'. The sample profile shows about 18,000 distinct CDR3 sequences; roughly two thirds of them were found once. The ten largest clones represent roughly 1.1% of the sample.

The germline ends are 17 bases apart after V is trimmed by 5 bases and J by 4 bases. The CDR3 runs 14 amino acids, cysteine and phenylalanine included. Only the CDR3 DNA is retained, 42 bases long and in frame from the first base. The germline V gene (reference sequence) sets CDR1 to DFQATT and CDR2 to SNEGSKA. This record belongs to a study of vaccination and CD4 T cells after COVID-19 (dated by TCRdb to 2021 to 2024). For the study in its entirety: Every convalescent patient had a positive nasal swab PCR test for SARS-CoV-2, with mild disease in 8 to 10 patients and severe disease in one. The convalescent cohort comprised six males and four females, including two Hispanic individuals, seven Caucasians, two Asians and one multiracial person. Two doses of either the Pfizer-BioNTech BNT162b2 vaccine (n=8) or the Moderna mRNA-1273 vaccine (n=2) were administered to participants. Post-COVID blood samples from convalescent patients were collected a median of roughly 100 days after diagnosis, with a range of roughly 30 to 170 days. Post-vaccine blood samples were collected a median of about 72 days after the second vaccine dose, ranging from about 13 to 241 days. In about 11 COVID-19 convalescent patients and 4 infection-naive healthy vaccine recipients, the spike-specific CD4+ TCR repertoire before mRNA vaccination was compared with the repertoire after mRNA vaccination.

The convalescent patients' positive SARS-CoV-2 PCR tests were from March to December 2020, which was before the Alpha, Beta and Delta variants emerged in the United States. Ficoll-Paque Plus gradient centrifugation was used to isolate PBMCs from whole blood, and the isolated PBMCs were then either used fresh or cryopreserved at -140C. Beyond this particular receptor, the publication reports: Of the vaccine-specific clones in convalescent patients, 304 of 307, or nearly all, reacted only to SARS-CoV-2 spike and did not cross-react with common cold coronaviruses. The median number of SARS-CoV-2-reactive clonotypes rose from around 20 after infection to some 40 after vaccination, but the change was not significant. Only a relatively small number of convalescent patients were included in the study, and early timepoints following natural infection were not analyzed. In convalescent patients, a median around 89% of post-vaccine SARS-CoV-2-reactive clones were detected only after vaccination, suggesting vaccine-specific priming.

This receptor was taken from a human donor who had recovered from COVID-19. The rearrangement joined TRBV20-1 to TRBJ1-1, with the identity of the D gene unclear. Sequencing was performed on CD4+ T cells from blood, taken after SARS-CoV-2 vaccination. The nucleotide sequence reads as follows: TGCAGTGCTCGCCGTCGAGATACGCGCACTGAAGCTTTCTTT. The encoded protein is CSARRRDTRTEAFF.